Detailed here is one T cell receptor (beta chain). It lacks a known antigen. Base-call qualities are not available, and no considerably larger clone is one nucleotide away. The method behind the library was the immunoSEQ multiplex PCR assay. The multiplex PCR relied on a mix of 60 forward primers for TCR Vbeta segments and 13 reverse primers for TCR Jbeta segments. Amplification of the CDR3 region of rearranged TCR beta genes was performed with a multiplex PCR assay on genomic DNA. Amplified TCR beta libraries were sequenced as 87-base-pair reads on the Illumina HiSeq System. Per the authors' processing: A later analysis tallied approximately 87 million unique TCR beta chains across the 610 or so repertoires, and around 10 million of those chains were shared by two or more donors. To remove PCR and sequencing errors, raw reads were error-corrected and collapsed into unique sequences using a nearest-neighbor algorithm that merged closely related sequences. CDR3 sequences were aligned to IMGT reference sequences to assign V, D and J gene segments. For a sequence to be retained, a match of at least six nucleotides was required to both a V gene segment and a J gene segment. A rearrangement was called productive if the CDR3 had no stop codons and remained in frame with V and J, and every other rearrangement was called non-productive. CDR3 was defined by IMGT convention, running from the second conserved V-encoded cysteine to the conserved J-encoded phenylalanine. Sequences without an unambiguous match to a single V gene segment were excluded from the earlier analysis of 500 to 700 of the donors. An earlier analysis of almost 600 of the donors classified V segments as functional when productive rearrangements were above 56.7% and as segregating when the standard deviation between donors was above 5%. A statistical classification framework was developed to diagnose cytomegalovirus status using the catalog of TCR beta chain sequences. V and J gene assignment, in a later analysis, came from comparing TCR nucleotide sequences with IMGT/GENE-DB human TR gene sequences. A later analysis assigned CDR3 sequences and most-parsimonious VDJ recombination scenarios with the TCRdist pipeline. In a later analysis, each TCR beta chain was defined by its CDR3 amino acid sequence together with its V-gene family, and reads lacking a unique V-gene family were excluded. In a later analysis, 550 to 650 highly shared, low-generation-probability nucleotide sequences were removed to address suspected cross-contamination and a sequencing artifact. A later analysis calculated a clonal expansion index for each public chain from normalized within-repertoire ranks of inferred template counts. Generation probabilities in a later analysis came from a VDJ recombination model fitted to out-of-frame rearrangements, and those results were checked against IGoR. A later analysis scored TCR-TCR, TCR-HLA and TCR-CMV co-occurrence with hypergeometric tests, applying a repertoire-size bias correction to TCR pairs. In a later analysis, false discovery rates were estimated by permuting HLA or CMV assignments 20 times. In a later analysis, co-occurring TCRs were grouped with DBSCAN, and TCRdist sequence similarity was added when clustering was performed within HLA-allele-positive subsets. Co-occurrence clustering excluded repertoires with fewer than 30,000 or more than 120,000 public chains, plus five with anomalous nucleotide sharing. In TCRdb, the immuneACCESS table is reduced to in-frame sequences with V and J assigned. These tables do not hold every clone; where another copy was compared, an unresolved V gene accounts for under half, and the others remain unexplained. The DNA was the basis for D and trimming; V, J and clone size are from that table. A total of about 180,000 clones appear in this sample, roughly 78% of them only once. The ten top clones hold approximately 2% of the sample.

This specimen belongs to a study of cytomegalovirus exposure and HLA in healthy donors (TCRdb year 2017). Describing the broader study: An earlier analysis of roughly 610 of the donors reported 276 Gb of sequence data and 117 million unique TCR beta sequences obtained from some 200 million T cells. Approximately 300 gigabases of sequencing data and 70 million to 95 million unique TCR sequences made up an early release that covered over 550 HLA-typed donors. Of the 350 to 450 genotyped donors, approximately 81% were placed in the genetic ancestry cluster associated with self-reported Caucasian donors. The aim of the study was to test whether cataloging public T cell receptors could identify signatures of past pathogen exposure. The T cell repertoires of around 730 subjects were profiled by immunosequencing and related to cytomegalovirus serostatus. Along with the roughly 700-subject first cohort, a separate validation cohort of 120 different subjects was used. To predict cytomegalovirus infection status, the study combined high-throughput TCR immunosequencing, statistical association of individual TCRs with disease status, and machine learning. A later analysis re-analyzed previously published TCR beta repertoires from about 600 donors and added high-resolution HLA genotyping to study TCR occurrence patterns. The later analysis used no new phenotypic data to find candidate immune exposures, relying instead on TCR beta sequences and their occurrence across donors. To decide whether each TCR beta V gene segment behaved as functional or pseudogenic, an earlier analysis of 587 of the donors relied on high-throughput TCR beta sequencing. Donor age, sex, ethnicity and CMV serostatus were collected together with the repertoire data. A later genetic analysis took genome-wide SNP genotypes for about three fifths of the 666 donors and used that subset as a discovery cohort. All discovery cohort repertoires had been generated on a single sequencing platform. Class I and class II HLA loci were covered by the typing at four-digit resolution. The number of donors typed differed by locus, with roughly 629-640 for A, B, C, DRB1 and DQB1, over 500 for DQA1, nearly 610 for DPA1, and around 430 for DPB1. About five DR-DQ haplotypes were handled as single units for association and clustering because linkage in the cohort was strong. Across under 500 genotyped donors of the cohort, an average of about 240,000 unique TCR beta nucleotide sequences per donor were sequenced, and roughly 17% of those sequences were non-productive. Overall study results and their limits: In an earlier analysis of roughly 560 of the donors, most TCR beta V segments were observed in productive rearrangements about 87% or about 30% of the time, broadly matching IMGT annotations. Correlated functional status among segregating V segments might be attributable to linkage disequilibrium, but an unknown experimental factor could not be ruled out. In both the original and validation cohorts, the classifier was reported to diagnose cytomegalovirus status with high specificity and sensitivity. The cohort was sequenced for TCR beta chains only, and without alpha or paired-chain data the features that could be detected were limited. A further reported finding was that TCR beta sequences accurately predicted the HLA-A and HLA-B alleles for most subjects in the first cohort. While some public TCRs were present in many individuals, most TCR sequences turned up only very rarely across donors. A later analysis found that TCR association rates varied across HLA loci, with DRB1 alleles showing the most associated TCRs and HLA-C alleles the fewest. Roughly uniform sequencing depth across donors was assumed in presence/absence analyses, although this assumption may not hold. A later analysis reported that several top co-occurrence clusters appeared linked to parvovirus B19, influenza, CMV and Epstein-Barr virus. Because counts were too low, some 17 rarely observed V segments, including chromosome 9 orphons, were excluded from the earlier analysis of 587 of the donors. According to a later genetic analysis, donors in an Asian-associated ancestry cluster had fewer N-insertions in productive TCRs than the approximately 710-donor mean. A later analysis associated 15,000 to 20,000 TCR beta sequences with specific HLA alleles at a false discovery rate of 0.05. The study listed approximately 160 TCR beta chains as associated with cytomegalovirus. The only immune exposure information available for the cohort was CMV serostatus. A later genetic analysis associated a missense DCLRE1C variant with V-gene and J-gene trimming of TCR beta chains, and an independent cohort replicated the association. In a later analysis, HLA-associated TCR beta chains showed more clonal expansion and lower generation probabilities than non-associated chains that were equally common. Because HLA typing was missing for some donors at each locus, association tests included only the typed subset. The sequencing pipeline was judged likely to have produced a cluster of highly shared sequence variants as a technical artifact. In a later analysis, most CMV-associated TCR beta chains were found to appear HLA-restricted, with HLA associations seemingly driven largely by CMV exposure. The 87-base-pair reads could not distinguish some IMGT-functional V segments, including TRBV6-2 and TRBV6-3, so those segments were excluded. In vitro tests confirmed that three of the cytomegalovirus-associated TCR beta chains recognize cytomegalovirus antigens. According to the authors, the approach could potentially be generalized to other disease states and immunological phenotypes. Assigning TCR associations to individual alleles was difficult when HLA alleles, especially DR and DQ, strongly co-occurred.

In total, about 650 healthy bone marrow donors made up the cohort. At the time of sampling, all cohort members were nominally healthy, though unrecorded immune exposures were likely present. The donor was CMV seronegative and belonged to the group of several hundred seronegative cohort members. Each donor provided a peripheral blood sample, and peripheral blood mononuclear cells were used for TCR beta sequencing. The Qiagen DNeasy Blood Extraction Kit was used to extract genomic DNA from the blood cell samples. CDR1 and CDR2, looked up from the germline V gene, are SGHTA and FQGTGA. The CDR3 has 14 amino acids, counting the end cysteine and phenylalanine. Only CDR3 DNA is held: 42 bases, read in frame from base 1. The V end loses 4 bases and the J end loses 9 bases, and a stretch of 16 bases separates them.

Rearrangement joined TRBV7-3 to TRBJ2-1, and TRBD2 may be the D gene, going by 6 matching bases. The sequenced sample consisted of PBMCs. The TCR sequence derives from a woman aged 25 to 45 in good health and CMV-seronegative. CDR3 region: CASSWDSQSGEQFF. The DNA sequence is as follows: TGTGCCAGCAGCTGGGACTCTCAGTCTGGTGAGCAGTTCTTC.